This T cell receptor beta chain was captured in a study of CD8 T cells in Susac syndrome. The CDR3 spans 14 residues. The V and J ends lost 6 bases and 6 bases, in that order; junction bases with no gene match: 11. The authors reverse transcribed 0.5 to 1 ug RNA with random hexamers. Amplification of the TCR beta CDR3 was carried out by immunoSEQ multiplex PCR, which spanned a total of 54 Vbeta and 13 Jbeta segments. One entry per CDR3 protein, called by TCRdb with MiXCR from the immunoSEQ multiplex PCR reads. In the table there are tens of thousands of distinct CDR3 sequences, 91% of which are singletons. TCR beta sequencing covered blood CD8+ and CD4+ T cells. The patients serving as multiple sclerosis controls were treatment-naive. They had stable or active relapsing-remitting disease and fulfilled revised McDonald criteria. TEMRA cells underwent FACS enrichment and CD8+ and CD4+ T cells underwent negative isolation.

J is TRBJ2-7 and V is TRBV12-3 or TRBV12-4, with 7 bases that match TRBD2. The sequenced material came from CD8+ T cells from PBMCs. This receptor was obtained from a human donor with multiple sclerosis. CDR3 protein: CASRASAGRGEQYF. The DNA of the CDR3 is TGTGCCAGCAGGGCTTCGGCAGGGAGGGGCGAGCAGTACTTC.